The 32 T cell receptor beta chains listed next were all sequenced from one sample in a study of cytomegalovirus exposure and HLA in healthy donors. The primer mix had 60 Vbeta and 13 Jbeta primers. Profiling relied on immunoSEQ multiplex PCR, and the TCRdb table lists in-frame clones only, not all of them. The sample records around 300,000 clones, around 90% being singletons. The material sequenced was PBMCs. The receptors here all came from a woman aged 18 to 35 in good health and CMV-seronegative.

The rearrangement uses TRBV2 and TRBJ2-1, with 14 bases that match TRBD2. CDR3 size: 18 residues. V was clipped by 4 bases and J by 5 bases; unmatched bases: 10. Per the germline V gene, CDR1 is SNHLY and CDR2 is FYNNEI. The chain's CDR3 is CASSVARTSGGPNNEQFF. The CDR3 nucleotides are TGTGCCAGCAGTGTAGCCCGGACTAGCGGGGGGCCGAACAATGAGCAGTTCTTC.

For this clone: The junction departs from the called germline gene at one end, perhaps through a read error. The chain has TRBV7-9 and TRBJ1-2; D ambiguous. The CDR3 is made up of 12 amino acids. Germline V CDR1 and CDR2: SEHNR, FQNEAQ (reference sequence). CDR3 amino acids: CSSSLDAQGYTF. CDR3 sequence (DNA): TGTTCCAGCAGCTTAGACGCACAAGGCTACACCTTC. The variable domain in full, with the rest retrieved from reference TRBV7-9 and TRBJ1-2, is DTGVSQNPRHKITKRGQNVTFRCDPISEHNRLYWYRQTLGQGPEFLTYFQNEAQLEKSRLLSDRFSAERPKGSFSTLEIQRTEQGDSAMYLCSSSLDAQGYTFGSGTRLTVV.

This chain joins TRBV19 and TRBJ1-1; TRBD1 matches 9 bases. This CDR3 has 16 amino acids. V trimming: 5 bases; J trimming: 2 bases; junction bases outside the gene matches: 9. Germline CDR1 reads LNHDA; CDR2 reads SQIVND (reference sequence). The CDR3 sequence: CASSWVQGAGNTEAFF. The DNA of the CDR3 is TGTGCCAGTAGTTGGGTACAGGGGGCGGGTAACACTGAAGCTTTCTTT.

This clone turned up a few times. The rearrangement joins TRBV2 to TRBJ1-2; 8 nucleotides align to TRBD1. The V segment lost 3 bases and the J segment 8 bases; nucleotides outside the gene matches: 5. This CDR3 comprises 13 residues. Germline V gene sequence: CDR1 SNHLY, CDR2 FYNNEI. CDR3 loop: CASSEGQVKGYTF. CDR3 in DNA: TGTGCCAGCAGTGAGGGACAGGTTAAAGGCTACACCTTC. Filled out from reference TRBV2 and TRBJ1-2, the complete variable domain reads EPEVTQTPSHQVTQMGQEVILRCVPISNHLYFYWYRQILGQKVEFLVSFYNNEISEKSEIFDDQFSVERPDGSNFTLKIRSTKLEDSAMYFCASSEGQVKGYTFGSGTRLTVV.

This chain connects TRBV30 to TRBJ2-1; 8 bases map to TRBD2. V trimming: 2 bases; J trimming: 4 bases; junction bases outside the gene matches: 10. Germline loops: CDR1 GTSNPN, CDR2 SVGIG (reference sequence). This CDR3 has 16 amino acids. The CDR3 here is CAWSLNKRGPYNEQFF. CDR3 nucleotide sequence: TGTGCCTGGAGTCTCAACAAGCGGGGGCCATACAATGAGCAGTTCTTC.

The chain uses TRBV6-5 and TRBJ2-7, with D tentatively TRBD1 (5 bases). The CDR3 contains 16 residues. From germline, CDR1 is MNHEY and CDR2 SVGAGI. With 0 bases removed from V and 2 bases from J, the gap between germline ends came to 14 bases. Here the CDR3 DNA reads TGTGCCAGCAGTTACTCGAGGCAGGGCAACCCCTACGAGCAGTACTTC. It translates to CASSYSRQGNPYEQYF.

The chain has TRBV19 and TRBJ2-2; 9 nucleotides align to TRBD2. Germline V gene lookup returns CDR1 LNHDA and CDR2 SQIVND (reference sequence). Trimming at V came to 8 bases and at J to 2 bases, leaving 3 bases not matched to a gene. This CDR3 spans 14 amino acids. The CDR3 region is CASWRGGNTGELFF. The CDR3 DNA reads TGTGCCAGTTGGCGGGGGGGCAACACCGGGGAGCTGTTTTTT.

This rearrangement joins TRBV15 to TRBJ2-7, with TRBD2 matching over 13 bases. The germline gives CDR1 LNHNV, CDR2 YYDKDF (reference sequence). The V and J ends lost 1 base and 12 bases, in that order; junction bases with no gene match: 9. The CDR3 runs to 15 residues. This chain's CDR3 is CATSRGTSGGEGRYF. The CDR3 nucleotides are TGTGCCACCAGCAGAGGGACTAGCGGGGGCGAAGGGCGGTACTTC.

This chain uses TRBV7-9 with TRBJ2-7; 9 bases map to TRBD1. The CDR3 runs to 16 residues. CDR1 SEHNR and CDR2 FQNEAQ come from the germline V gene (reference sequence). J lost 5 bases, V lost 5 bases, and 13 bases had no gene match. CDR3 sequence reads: CASSPHTGDRVHEQYF. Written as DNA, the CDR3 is TGTGCCAGCAGCCCACACACGGGGGACAGGGTACACGAGCAGTACTTC.

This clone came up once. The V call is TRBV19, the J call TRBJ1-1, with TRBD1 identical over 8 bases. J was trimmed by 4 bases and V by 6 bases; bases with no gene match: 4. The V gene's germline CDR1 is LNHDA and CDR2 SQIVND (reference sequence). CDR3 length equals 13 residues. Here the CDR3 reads CASSWTGPTEAFF. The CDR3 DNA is TGTGCCAGTAGCTGGACAGGGCCCACTGAAGCTTTCTTT.

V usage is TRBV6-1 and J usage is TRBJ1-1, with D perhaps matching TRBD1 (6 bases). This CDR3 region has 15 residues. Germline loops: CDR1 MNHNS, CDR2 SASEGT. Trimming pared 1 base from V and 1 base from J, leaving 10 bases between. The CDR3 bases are TGTGCCAGCAGTGAAGTGGGACACCCGAACACTGAAGCTTTCTTT. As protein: CASSEVGHPNTEAFF.

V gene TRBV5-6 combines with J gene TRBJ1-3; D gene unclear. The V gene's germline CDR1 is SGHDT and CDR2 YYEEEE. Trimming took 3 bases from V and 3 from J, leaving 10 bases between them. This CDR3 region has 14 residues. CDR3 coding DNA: TGTGCCAGCAGCTCTCGGGGTTTTGGAAACACCATATATTTT. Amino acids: CASSSRGFGNTIYF.

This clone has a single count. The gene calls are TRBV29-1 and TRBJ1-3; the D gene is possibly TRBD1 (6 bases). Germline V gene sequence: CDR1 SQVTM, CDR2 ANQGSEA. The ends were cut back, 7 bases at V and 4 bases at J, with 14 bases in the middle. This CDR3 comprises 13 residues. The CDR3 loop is CSGQRTAGNTIYF. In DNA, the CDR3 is TGCAGCGGACAAAGGACAGCGGGAAACACCATATATTTT. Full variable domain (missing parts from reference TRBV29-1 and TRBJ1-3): SAVISQKPSRDICQRGTSLTIQCQVDSQVTMMFWYRQQPGQSLTLIATANQGSEATYESGFVIDKFPISRPNLTFSTLTVSNMSPEDSSIYLCSGQRTAGNTIYFGEGSWLTVV.

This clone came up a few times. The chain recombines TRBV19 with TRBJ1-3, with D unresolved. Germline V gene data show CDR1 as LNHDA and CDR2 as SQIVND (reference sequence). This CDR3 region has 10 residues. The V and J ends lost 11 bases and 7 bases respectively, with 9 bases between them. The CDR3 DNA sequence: TGTGCCGGAGGAGGGAACACCATATATTTT. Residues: CAGGGNTIYF.

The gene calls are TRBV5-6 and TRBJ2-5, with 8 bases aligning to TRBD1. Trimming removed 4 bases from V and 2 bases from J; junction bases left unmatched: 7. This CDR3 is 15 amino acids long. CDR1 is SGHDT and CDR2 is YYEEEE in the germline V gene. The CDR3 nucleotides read TGTGCCAGCAGCGGAGGGACAGGAGCTCAAGAGACCCAGTACTTC. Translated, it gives CASSGGTGAQETQYF.

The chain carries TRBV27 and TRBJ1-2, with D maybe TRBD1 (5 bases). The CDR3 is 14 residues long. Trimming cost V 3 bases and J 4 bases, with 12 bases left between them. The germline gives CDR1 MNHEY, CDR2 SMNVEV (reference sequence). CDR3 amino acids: CASSLARAGYGYTF. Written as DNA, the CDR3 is TGTGCCAGCAGTTTGGCCAGGGCCGGCTATGGCTACACCTTC.

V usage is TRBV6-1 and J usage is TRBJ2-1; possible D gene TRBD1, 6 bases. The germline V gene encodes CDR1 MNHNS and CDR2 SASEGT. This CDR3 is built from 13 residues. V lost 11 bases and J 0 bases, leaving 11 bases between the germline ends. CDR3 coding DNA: TGTGCCTCCAGGGGAGTCTCCTACAATGAGCAGTTCTTC. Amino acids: CASRGVSYNEQFF.

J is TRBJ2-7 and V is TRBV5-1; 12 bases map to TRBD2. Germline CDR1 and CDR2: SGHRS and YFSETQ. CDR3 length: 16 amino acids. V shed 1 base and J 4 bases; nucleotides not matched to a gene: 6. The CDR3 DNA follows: TGCGCCAGCAGCTTGTCTAGCGGGGGGGCCGCTTACGAGCAGTACTTC. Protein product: CASSLSSGGAAYEQYF. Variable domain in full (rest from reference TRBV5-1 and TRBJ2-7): KAGVTQTPRYLIKTRGQQVTLSCSPISGHRSVSWYQQTPGQGLQFLFEYFSETQRNKGNFPGRFSGRQFSNSRSEMNVSTLELGDSALYLCASSLSSGGAAYEQYFGPGTRLTVT.

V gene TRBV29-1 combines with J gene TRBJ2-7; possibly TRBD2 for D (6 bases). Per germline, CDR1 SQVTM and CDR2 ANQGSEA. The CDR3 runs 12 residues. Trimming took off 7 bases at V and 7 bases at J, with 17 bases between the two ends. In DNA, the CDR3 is TGCAGCGGGAGGGCTGGTTTTGGGGAGCAGTACTTC. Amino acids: CSGRAGFGEQYF.

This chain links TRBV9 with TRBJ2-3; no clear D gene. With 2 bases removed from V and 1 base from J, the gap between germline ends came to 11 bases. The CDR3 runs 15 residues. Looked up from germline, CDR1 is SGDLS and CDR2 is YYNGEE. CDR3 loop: CASSVGYYRTDTQYF. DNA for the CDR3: TGTGCCAGCAGCGTTGGGTACTACCGCACAGATACGCAGTATTTT.

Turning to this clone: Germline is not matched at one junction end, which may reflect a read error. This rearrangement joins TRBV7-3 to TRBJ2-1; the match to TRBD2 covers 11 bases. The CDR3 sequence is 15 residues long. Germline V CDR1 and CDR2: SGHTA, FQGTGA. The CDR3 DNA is TGTGCCAGCAGCGTAACACTAGCGGGGGCCGATGAGCAGTTCTTC. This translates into CASSVTLAGADEQFF. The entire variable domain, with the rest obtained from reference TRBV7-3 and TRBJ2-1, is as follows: GAGVSQTPSNKVTEKGKYVELRCDPISGHTALYWYRQSLGQGPEFLIYFQGTGAADDSGLPNDRFFAVRPEGSVSTLKIQRTERGDSAVYLCASSVTLAGADEQFFGPGTRLTVL.

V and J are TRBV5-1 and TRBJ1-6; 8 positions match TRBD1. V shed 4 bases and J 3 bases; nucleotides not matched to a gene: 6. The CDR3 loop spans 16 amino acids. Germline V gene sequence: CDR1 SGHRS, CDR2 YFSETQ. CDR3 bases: TGCGCCAGCAGCCCCGGACAGGGCAACTATAATTCACCCCTCCACTTT. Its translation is CASSPGQGNYNSPLHF.

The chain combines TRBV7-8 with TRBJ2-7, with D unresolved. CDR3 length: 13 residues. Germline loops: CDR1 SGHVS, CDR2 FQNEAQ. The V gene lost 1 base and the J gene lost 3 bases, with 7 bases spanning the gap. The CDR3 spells CASSLETVYEQYF. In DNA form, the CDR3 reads TGTGCCAGCAGCTTAGAAACGGTCTACGAGCAGTACTTC.

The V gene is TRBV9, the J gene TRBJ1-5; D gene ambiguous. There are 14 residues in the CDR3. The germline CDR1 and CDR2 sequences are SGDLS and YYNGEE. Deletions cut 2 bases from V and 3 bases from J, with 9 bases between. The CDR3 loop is CASSVGGPNQPQHF. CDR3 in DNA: TGTGCCAGCAGCGTTGGAGGACCCAATCAGCCCCAGCATTTT.

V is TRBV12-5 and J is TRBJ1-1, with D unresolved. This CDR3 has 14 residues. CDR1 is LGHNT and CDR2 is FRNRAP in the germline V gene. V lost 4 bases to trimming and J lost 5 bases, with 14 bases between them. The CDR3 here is CASGSDLPGTEAFF. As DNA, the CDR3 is TGTGCTAGTGGTTCTGACCTACCCGGGACTGAAGCTTTCTTT. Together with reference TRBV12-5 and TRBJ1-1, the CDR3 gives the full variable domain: DARVTQTPRHKVTEMGQEVTMRCQPILGHNTVFWYRQTMMQGLELLAYFRNRAPLDDSGMPKDRFSAEMPDATLATLKIQPSEPRDSAVYFCASGSDLPGTEAFFGQGTRLTVV.

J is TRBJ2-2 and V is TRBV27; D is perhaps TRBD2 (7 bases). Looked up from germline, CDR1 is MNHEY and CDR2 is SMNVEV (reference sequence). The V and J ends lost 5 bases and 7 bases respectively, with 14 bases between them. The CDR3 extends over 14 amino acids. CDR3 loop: CASSPGAGVGELFF. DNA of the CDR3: TGTGCCAGCAGTCCAGGGGCGGGAGTCGGGGAGCTGTTTTTT.

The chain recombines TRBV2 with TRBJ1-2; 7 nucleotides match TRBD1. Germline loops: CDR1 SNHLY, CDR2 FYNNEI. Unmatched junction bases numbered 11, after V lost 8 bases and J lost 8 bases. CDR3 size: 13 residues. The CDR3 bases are TGTGCCAGCGGACTGACAGGGTCCGGCGGCTACACCTTC. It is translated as CASGLTGSGGYTF.

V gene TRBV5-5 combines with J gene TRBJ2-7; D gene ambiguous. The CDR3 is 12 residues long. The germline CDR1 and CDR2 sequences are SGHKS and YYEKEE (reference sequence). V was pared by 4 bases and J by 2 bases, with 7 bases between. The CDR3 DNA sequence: TGTGCCAGCAGCCTGACACCCTACGAGCAGTACTTC. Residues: CASSLTPYEQYF.

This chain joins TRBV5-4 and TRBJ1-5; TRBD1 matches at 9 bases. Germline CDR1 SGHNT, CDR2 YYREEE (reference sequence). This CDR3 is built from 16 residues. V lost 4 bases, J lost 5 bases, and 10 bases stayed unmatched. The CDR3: CASSNRGQWFDQPQHF. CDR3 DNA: TGTGCCAGCAGCAACAGGGGGCAGTGGTTCGATCAGCCCCAGCATTTT.

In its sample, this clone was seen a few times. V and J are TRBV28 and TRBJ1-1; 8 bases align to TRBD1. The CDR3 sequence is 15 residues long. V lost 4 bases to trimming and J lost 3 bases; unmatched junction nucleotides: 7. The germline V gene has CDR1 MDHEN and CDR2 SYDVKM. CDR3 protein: CASSSQDRAYTEAFF. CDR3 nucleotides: TGTGCCAGCAGTTCCCAGGACAGGGCATACACTGAAGCTTTCTTT.

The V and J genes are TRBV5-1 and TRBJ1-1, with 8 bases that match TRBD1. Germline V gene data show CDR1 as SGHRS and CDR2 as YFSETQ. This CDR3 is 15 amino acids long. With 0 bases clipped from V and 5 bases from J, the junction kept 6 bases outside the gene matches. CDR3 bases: TGCGCCAGCAGCTTGGTTGGACAGGGTACGACTGAAGCTTTCTTT. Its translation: CASSLVGQGTTEAFF.

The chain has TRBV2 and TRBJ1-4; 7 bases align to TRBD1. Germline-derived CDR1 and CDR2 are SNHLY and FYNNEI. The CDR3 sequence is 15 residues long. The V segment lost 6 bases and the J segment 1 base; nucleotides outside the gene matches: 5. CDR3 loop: CASSERTGTNEKLFF. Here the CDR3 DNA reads TGTGCCAGCAGCGAAAGGACAGGAACTAATGAAAAACTGTTTTTT. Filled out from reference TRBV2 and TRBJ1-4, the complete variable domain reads EPEVTQTPSHQVTQMGQEVILRCVPISNHLYFYWYRQILGQKVEFLVSFYNNEISEKSEIFDDQFSVERPDGSNFTLKIRSTKLEDSAMYFCASSERTGTNEKLFFGSGTQLSVL.